These 5 T cell receptor beta chains were sequenced from one sample in a study of T cell responses to AZD1222 COVID-19 vaccine. Some clones are missing from TCRdb's copy, which holds only in-frame ones; the method was immunoSEQ multiplex PCR. In the table there are approximately 160,000 clones, 90% to 95% of which are singletons. The starting material was peripheral blood, obtained on day 0 of AZD1222 vaccination. The receptor source for this set is an adult in good health.

V and J are TRBV27 and TRBJ2-7; 7 nucleotides match TRBD1. Trimming removed 2 bases from V and 4 bases from J; junction bases left unmatched: 17. Germline CDR1 reads MNHEY; CDR2 reads SMNVEV (reference sequence). This CDR3 region has 18 residues. The chain's CDR3 is CASSLHPTGTDNQYEQYF. The CDR3 DNA reads as TGTGCCAGCAGTTTACACCCGACCGGGACAGACAACCAATACGAGCAGTACTTC.

The chain couples TRBV5-1 to TRBJ1-1; D not certain. Per the germline V gene, CDR1 is SGHRS and CDR2 is YFSETQ. Deletions cut 0 bases from V and 5 bases from J, with 11 bases between. This CDR3 is 14 amino acids long. In DNA, the CDR3 is TGCGCCAGCAGCTTGGTAACCGAAGGGACTGAAGCTTTCTTT. It encodes CASSLVTEGTEAFF.

V usage is TRBV6-5 and J usage is TRBJ2-3; weak D call: TRBD1 (6 bases). The germline CDR1 and CDR2 sequences are MNHEY and SVGAGI. Trimming removed 2 bases at V and 2 bases at J, with 11 bases between. The CDR3 loop spans 15 amino acids. CDR3 sequence reads: CASSYGLGHTDTQYF. In DNA, the CDR3 is TGTGCCAGCAGTTACGGACTGGGACACACAGATACGCAGTATTTT.

V and J are TRBV10-1 and TRBJ2-3; 10 bases are a match to TRBD2. This CDR3 is 18 amino acids long. Germline loops: CDR1 WNHNN, CDR2 SYGVQD (reference sequence). J was trimmed by 3 bases and V by 0 bases; bases with no gene match: 9. This chain's CDR3 is CASSESTSLAGDTDTQYF. CDR3 DNA sequence: TGCGCCAGCAGTGAGTCCACTTCCCTAGCGGGGGATACAGATACGCAGTATTTT.

V and J are TRBV10-3 and TRBJ2-3; the match to TRBD2 covers 15 bases. V shed 2 bases and J 5 bases; nucleotides not matched to a gene: 5. This CDR3 contains 17 residues. Germline values: CDR1 ENHRY, CDR2 SYGVKD. The DNA of the CDR3 is TGTGCCATCAGTGAGGGACTAGCGGGGGGGCCGGGAGATACGCAGTATTTT. Amino acid sequence: CAISEGLAGGPGDTQYF.